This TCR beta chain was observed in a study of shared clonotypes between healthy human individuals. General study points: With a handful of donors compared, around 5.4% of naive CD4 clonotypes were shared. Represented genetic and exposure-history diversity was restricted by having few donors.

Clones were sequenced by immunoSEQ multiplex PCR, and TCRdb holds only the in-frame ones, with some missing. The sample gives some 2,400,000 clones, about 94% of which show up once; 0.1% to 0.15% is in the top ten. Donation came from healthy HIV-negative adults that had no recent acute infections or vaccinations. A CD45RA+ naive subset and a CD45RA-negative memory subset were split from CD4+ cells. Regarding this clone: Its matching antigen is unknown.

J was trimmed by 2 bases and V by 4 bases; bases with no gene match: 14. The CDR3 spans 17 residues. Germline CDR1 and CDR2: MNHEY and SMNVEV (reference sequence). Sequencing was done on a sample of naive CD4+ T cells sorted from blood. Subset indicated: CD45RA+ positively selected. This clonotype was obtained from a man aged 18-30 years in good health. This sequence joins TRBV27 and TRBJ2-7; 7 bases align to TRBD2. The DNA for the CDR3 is TGTGCCAGCAGTTACGAACGCCCGACTAGCAGCGCCTACGAGCAGTACTTC. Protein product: CASSYERPTSSAYEQYF.